Listed below are T cell receptor beta chains from one sample, sequenced in a study of blood T cell repertoires in COVID-19. Profiled with immunoSEQ multiplex PCR; TCRdb holds only in-frame clones, not every one. The sample carries about 140,000 clones, 60% to 80% recorded once. Sequencing input: PBMCs or T cells enriched from blood (not recorded which). The receptors derive from a woman aged 45-65 years who had recovered from COVID-19. Both conserved end residues are part of each CDR3. A D gene is named only where the DNA matches it firmly. A row's size may be missing; if present it is once, few, many or a size class.

>TRBJ1-2|NA|NA|TRBV7-4
TGTGCCAGCACAATTAACTATGGCTACACCTTC
CASTINYGYTF
>TRBJ2-1|NA|TRBD2|TRBV5-4
TGTGCCAGCAGCCCCGGGACTAGTCCTAACAATGAGCAGTTCTTC
CASSPGTSPNNEQFF
>TRBJ1-2|NA|TRBD1|TRBV27
TGTGCCAGCAGTAGCTACCGGGACAGGGGCTATGGCTACACCTTC
CASSSYRDRGYGYTF
>TRBJ2-7|few|TRBD2|TRBV5-4
TGTGCCAGCAGCACCCCGGGACTAGCGGTCTACGAGCAGTACTTC
CASSTPGLAVYEQYF
>TRBJ1-3|NA|TRBD1|TRBV2
TGTGCCAGCAATTCTAGGCGGGACAGGGAGAGAATCTCTGGAAACACCATATATTTT
CASNSRRDRERISGNTIYF
>TRBJ2-1|few|NA|TRBV16
TGTGCCAGCAGCCTGACGGGGAGCTCCTACAATGAGCAGTTCTTC
CASSLTGSSYNEQFF
>TRBJ1-1|once|NA|TRBV19
TGTGCCAGTAGTCACAGGCGGGGGGGGAACACTGAAGCTTTCTTT
CASSHRRGGNTEAFF
>TRBJ1-5|NA|NA|TRBV28
TGTGCCAGCAGTTTAACGGATTTAGCCTATAGCAATCAGCCCCAGCATTTT
CASSLTDLAYSNQPQHF
>TRBJ2-5|NA|NA|TRBV7-9
TGTGCCAGCAGCTTAGCTAGAGAGACCCAGTACTTC
CASSLARETQYF
>TRBJ2-5|once|NA|TRBV28
TGTGCCAGCAACGTAGCGGTCCAAGAGACCCAGTACTTC
CASNVAVQETQYF
>TRBJ2-7|NA|TRBD2|TRBV3-1/TRBV3-2
TGTGCCAGCAGCCAAGGGAGCGGGGGAATCGACGAGCAGTACTTC
CASSQGSGGIDEQYF